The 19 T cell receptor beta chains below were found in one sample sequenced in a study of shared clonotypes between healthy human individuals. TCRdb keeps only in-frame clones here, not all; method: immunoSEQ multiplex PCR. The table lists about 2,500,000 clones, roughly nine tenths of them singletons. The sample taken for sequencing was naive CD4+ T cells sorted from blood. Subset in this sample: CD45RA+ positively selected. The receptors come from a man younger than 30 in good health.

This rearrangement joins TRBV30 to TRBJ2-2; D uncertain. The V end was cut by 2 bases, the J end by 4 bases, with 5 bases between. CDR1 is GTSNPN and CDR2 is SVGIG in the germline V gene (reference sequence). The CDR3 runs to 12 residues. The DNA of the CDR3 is TGTGCCTGGAGTCTAGGCACCGGGGAGCTGTTTTTT. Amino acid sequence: CAWSLGTGELFF.

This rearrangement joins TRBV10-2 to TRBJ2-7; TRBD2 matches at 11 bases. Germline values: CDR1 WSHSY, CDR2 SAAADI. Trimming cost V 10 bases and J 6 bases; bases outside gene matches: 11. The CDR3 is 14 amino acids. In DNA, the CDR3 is TGCGCCACCCTTAGCGGGGGGGCCGACAGCGAGCAGTACTTC. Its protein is CATLSGGADSEQYF.

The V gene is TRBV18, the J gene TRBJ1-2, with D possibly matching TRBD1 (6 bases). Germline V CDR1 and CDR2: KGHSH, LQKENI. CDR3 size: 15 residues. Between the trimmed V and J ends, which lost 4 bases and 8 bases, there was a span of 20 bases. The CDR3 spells CASSRRRGEFFGYTF. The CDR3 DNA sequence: TGTGCCAGCTCACGAAGGAGGGGGGAGTTTTTCGGCTACACCTTC.

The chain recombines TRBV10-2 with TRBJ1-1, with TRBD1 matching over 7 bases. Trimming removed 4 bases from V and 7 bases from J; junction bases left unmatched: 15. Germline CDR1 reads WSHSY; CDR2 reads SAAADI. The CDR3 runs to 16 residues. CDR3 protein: CASSVAGGLRGNEAFF. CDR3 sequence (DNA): TGCGCCAGCAGTGTGGCAGGGGGACTTAGAGGGAATGAAGCTTTCTTT.

CDR3 bases: TGTGCCAGCAGGGCTGGGGGCGCAGTGAATTCACCCCTCCACTTT. Protein: CASRAGGAVNSPLHF. The chain is built from TRBV6-4 and TRBJ1-6; D is possibly TRBD1 (6 bases). The CDR3 length is 15 residues. Per germline, CDR1 MRHNA and CDR2 SNTAGT. V shed 6 bases and J shed 7 bases, with 16 bases lying between them.

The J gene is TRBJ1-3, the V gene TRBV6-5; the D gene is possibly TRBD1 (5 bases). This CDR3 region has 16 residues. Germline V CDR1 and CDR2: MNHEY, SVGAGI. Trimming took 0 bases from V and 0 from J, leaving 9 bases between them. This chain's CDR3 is CASSYSGAFSGNTIYF. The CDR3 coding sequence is TGTGCCAGCAGTTACTCAGGGGCTTTCTCTGGAAACACCATATATTTT.

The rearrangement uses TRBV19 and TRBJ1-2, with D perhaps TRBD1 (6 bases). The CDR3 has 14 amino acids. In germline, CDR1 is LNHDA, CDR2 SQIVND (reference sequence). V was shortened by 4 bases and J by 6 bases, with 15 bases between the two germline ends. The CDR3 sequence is CASSTRTVDHGYTF. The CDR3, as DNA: TGTGCCAGTAGTACCCGGACAGTGGACCATGGCTACACCTTC.

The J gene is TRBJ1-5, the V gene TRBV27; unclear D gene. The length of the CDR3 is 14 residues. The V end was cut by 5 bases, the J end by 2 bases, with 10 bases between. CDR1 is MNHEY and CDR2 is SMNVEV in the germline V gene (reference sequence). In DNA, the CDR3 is TGTGCCAGCAGTGTGGGAGGGCGCAATCAGCCCCAGCATTTT. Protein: CASSVGGRNQPQHF.

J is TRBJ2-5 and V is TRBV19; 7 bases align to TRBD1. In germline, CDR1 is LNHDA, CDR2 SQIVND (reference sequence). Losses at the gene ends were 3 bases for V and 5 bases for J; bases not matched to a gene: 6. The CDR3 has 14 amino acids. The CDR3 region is CASSIRQGQETQYF. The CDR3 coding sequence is TGTGCCAGTAGTATTCGACAGGGTCAGGAGACCCAGTACTTC.

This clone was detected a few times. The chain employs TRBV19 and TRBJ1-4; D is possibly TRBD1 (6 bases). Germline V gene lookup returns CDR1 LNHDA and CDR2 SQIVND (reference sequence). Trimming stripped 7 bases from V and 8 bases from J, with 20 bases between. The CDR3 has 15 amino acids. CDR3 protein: CASTSEGGAEEKLFF. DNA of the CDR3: TGTGCCAGTACTTCTGAGGGGGGAGCAGAAGAAAAACTGTTTTTT.

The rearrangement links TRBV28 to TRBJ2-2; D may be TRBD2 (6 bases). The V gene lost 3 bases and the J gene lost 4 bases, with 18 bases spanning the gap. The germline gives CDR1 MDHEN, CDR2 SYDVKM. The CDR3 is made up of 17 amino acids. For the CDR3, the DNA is TGTGCCAGCAGTTTGATCCGCGGGGCGGGTAGCACCGGGGAGCTGTTTTTT. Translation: CASSLIRGAGSTGELFF.

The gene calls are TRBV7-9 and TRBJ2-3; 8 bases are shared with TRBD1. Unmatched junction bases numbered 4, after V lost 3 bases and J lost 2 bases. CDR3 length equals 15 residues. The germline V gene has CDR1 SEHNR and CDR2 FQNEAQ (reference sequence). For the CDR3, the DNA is TGTGCCAGCAGCTTGGGACAGGCTAACACAGATACGCAGTATTTT. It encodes CASSLGQANTDTQYF. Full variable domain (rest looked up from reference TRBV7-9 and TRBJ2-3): DTGVSQNPRHKITKRGQNVTFRCDPISEHNRLYWYRQTLGQGPEFLTYFQNEAQLEKSRLLSDRFSAERPKGSFSTLEIQRTEQGDSAMYLCASSLGQANTDTQYFGPGTRLTVL.

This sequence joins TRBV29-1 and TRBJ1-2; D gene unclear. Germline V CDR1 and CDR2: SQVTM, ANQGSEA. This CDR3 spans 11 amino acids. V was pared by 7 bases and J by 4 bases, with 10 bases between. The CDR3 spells CSAGGSYGYTF. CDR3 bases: TGCAGCGCCGGAGGTAGCTATGGCTACACCTTC. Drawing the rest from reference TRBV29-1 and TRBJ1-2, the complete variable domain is SAVISQKPSRDICQRGTSLTIQCQVDSQVTMMFWYRQQPGQSLTLIATANQGSEATYESGFVIDKFPISRPNLTFSTLTVSNMSPEDSSIYLCSAGGSYGYTFGSGTRLTVV.

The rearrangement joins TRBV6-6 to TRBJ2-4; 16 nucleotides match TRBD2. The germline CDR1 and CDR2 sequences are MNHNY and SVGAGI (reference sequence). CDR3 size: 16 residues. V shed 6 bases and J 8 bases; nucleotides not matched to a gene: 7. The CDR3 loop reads CASSTGTSGGGDIQYF. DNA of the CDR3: TGTGCCAGCAGCACCGGGACTAGCGGGGGGGGAGACATTCAGTACTTC.

CDR3 protein: CASTTRDSNTEAFF. The CDR3 nucleotides read TGTGCCAGTACCACCCGGGACAGTAACACTGAAGCTTTCTTT. The V gene is TRBV19, the J gene TRBJ1-1; 7 nucleotides align to TRBD1. The CDR3 extends over 14 amino acids. After removal of 7 bases from V and 2 bases from J, the junction contained 7 bases not matched to a gene. Germline CDR1 reads LNHDA; CDR2 reads SQIVND (reference sequence).

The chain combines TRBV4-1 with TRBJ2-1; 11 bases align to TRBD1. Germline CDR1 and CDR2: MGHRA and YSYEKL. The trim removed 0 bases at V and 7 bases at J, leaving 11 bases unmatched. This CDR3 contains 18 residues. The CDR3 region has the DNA TGCGCCAGCAGCCAAGACGATTGGGACAGGGGGTTTAGGAATGAGCAGTTCTTC. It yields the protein CASSQDDWDRGFRNEQFF.

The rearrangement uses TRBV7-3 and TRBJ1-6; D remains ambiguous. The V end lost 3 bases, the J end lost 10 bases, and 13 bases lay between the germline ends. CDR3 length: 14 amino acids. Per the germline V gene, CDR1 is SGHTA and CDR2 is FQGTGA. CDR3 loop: CASSLGYGPSPLHF. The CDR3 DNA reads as TGTGCCAGCAGCTTGGGTTATGGGCCCTCACCCCTCCACTTT.

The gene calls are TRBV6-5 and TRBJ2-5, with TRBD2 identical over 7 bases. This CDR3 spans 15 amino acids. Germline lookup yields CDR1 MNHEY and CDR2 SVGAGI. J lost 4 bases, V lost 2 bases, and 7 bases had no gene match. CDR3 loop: CASSYLGRVTETQYF. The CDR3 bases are TGTGCCAGCAGTTACCTTGGGAGGGTGACAGAGACCCAGTACTTC.

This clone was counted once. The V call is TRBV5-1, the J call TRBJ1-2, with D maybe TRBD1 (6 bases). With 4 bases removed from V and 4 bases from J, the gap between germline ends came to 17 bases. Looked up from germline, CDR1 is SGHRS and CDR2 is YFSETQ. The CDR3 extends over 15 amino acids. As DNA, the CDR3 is TGCGCCAGCAGCGGGAATCAAGGGGGTGTCTATGGCTACACCTTC. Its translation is CASSGNQGGVYGYTF.